These 20 T cell receptor beta chains were all obtained from the same sample, sequenced in a study of blood T cell repertoires in COVID-19. Assay: immunoSEQ multiplex PCR; the TCRdb copy retains only in-frame clones and omits some. The data contain fewer than 200,000 clones, around four fifths of them seen just once; the ten biggest clones take up about 4.6%. Specimen: PBMCs or T cells enriched from blood (not recorded which). The receptors were sampled from a woman aged 45-65 years who had recovered from COVID-19.

This clone occurred a few times. The genes are TRBV7-2 and TRBJ1-6, with 7 bases fitting TRBD1. The CDR3 consists of 15 residues. V lost 5 bases to trimming and J lost 8 bases; unmatched junction nucleotides: 9. Germline CDR1 and CDR2: SGHTA and FQGNSA. CDR3 protein: CASSLNGDSYSPLHF. The CDR3, as DNA: TGTGCCAGCAGCCTCAATGGGGACAGCTATTCACCCCTCCACTTT. The full variable domain, with the rest looked up from reference TRBV7-2 and TRBJ1-6, is GAGVSQSPSNKVTEKGKDVELRCDPISGHTALYWYRQSLGQGLEFLIYFQGNSAPDKSGLPSDRFSAERTGGSVSTLTIQRTQQEDSAVYLCASSLNGDSYSPLHFGNGTRLTVT.

This CDR3 is CAISETGTGGFGYTF. In nucleotides, the CDR3 is TGTGCCATCAGTGAGACCGGGACAGGGGGATTTGGCTACACCTTC. This chain links TRBV10-3 with TRBJ1-2; TRBD1 aligns across 11 bases. CDR3 length: 15 amino acids. Germline assignment: CDR1 ENHRY and CDR2 SYGVKD. The junction had 6 bases not matched to a gene; V was cut back by 2 bases and J by 7 bases.

CDR3 DNA: TGTGCCAGCTCACCCGCGCGGGTACAAGAGACCCAGTACTTC. Amino acids: CASSPARVQETQYF. This rearrangement joins TRBV18 to TRBJ2-5; the D gene is possibly TRBD2 (5 bases). Germline V gene lookup returns CDR1 KGHSH and CDR2 LQKENI. V dropped 3 bases and J dropped 2 bases, with 10 bases sitting between them. The CDR3 loop spans 14 amino acids. The whole variable domain, filled in from reference TRBV18 and TRBJ2-5, reads NAGVMQNPRHLVRRRGQEARLRCSPMKGHSHVYWYRQLPEEGLKFMVYLQKENIIDESGMPKERFSAEFPKEGPSILRIQQVVRGDSAAYFCASSPARVQETQYFGPGTRLLVL.

This clone came up a few times. The chain recombines TRBV2 with TRBJ1-5; TRBD1 might be the D (6 bases). V was trimmed by 6 bases and J by 0 bases, leaving 15 bases between them. The germline V gene has CDR1 SNHLY and CDR2 FYNNEI. The CDR3 has 16 residues. The CDR3 spells CASRIQTGVSNQPQHF. In nucleotides, the CDR3 is TGTGCCAGCAGAATCCAGACAGGAGTTAGCAATCAGCCCCAGCATTTT.

The chain combines TRBV5-1 with TRBJ1-6; D is perhaps TRBD1 (5 bases). This CDR3 has 13 residues. Between the trimmed V and J ends, which lost 0 bases and 9 bases, there was a span of 7 bases. Germline CDR1 reads SGHRS; CDR2 reads YFSETQ. In DNA form, the CDR3 reads TGCGCCAGCAGCTTGGGTCAGGGTTCACCCCTCCACTTT. Translating gives CASSLGQGSPLHF. The full variable domain, completed using reference TRBV5-1 and TRBJ1-6, is KAGVTQTPRYLIKTRGQQVTLSCSPISGHRSVSWYQQTPGQGLQFLFEYFSETQRNKGNFPGRFSGRQFSNSRSEMNVSTLELGDSALYLCASSLGQGSPLHFGNGTRLTVT.

This chain links TRBV18 with TRBJ1-6; D remains ambiguous. The germline V gene encodes CDR1 KGHSH and CDR2 LQKENI. This CDR3 region has 16 residues. V was trimmed by 3 bases and J by 5 bases, leaving 14 bases between them. The CDR3 sequence: CASSPREALDNSPLHF. CDR3 DNA sequence: TGTGCCAGCTCACCCCGAGAGGCCCTAGATAATTCACCCCTCCACTTT.

The chain joins TRBV19 to TRBJ1-6, with D maybe TRBD1 (5 bases). V lost 5 bases and J lost 10, with 21 bases in between. CDR3 size: 16 residues. Per germline, CDR1 LNHDA and CDR2 SQIVND (reference sequence). The CDR3 nucleotides read TGTGCCAGTAGTCCCCCTCGGACACAAATGCGGTCACCCCTCCACTTT. Its protein is CASSPPRTQMRSPLHF.

The chain has TRBV6-5 and TRBJ1-2; TRBD1 is a possible D gene (6 bases). Trimming took 6 bases from V and 2 from J, leaving 16 bases between them. Germline V gene data show CDR1 as MNHEY and CDR2 as SVGAGI. The CDR3 runs to 15 residues. The CDR3 protein is CASRYPGDRNYGYTF. The CDR3 coding sequence is TGTGCCAGCAGGTACCCAGGGGATCGCAACTATGGCTACACCTTC.

The V gene is TRBV18, the J gene TRBJ1-4; 8 bases match TRBD1. V shed 3 bases, J shed 7 bases, and the junction held 7 bases outside the gene matches. Germline V gene data show CDR1 as KGHSH and CDR2 as LQKENI. The length of the CDR3 is 15 residues. The CDR3 sequence is CASSPLKDRAEKLFF. CDR3 nucleotide sequence: TGTGCCAGCTCACCCTTGAAGGACAGGGCTGAAAAACTGTTTTTT.

The rearrangement joins TRBV27 to TRBJ2-3, with 8 bases identical to TRBD2. Germline V gives CDR1 MNHEY, CDR2 SMNVEV (reference sequence). The length of the CDR3 is 17 residues. J lost 0 bases, V lost 5 bases, and 10 bases had no gene match. The CDR3 reads CASSAQRGRISTDTQYF. CDR3 coding DNA: TGTGCCAGCAGTGCCCAGCGGGGGAGAATTAGCACAGATACGCAGTATTTT.

This clone appeared once. The rearrangement links TRBV5-1 to TRBJ1-4; 12 bases match TRBD1. Trimming removed 3 bases from V and 8 bases from J; junction bases left unmatched: 17. The germline CDR1 and CDR2 sequences are SGHRS and YFSETQ. CDR3 length: 19 residues. The DNA of the CDR3 is TGCGCCAGCAGCTCCCCGGCGGGACAGGGGGCCCAACCGAGGGAAAAACTGTTTTTT. Its translation is CASSSPAGQGAQPREKLFF. Drawing the rest from reference TRBV5-1 and TRBJ1-4, the complete variable domain is KAGVTQTPRYLIKTRGQQVTLSCSPISGHRSVSWYQQTPGQGLQFLFEYFSETQRNKGNFPGRFSGRQFSNSRSEMNVSTLELGDSALYLCASSSPAGQGAQPREKLFFGSGTQLSVL.

The rearrangement joins TRBV6-5 to TRBJ1-2, with 7 bases lining up with TRBD1. This CDR3 region has 16 residues. V dropped 1 base and J dropped 2; count of bases not matched to a gene: 7. Germline CDR1 MNHEY, CDR2 SVGAGI. The chain's CDR3 is CASSYLLTGRNYGYTF. The CDR3 DNA reads as TGTGCCAGCAGTTACTTACTGACAGGGAGGAACTATGGCTACACCTTC.

The rearrangement uses TRBV7-6 and TRBJ1-5, with TRBD1 identical over 11 bases. CDR3 length: 15 residues. Germline V gene sequence: CDR1 SGHVS, CDR2 FNYEAQ. The J segment lost 10 bases and the V segment lost 5 bases, leaving 10 bases of the junction unmatched. The CDR3 loop reads CASSPRTGGLLPQHF. In DNA, the CDR3 is TGTGCCAGCAGCCCCCGGACAGGGGGCCTGCTTCCCCAGCATTTT.

CDR3 DNA: TGCGCCAGCAGCCAAGGGCCCCGACAGGGCCATTCACCCCTCCACTTT. Its translation: CASSQGPRQGHSPLHF. The rearrangement links TRBV4-3 to TRBJ1-6, with 7 bases aligning to TRBD1. CDR3 size: 16 residues. V gave up 1 base and J gave up 8 bases; unmatched junction bases: 8. The germline gives CDR1 LGHNA, CDR2 YSLEER.

The chain has TRBV7-9 and TRBJ2-1; maybe TRBD2 (5 bases). This CDR3 is built from 13 residues. Germline V gene lookup returns CDR1 SEHNR and CDR2 FQNEAQ (reference sequence). V lost 1 base and J lost 9, with 10 bases in between. CDR3 sequence (DNA): TGTGCCAGCAGCTTAGGAGGGTACGGTGAGCAGTTCTTC. As protein: CASSLGGYGEQFF.

The chain joins TRBV25-1 to TRBJ2-1; TRBD1 agrees at 9 bases. There are 16 residues in the CDR3. After removal of 4 bases from V and 6 bases from J, the junction contained 10 bases not matched to a gene. Germline values: CDR1 MGHDK, CDR2 SYGVNS. Here the CDR3 reads CASSAARDRDLNEQFF. The CDR3 nucleotides read TGTGCCAGCAGTGCCGCCCGGGACAGGGATCTCAATGAGCAGTTCTTC.

V and J are TRBV7-8 and TRBJ2-1; possibly TRBD2 for D (6 bases). V was pared by 4 bases and J by 10 bases, with 20 bases between. This CDR3 has 15 residues. Germline CDR1 and CDR2: SGHVS and FQNEAQ. CDR3 region: CASSSGTPSVNEQFF. For the CDR3, the DNA is TGTGCCAGCAGCTCCGGGACTCCTTCGGTCAACGAGCAGTTCTTC.

V usage is TRBV6-5 and J usage is TRBJ2-1; D call uncertain. CDR1 is MNHEY, CDR2 SVGAGI, per germline. The CDR3 runs 13 residues. Trimming cost V 7 bases and J 2 bases, with 9 bases left between them. This CDR3 reads CASTPYPYNEQFF. The CDR3 bases are TGTGCCAGCACCCCCTACCCCTACAATGAGCAGTTCTTC.

The chain links TRBV9 to TRBJ2-1; TRBD2 matches at 10 bases. The V gene's germline CDR1 is SGDLS and CDR2 YYNGEE. After removal of 4 bases from V and 4 bases from J, the junction contained 8 bases not matched to a gene. There are 16 residues in the CDR3. CDR3 loop: CASSPVAGGNYNEQFF. CDR3 DNA: TGTGCCAGCAGCCCTGTAGCGGGAGGTAATTACAATGAGCAGTTCTTC.

The J gene is TRBJ2-7, the V gene TRBV5-4, with 8 bases that match TRBD2. Germline values: CDR1 SGHNT, CDR2 YYREEE (reference sequence). The V and J ends lost 10 bases and 3 bases, in that order; junction bases with no gene match: 12. This CDR3 has 14 residues. The CDR3 coding sequence is TGTGCCTGGCGGGGGGACCGTACGGGCTACGAGCAGTACGTC. Encoded protein: CAWRGDRTGYEQYV.